This TCR beta chain was documented in a study of metastatic and nonmetastatic thyroid tumors. Study background: Repertoire comparison spanned blood and tumor or nodule tissue of malignant and benign thyroid patients. Study-wide points: Malignant thyroid tumors reportedly had TCR beta diversity that was significantly higher than in benign nodules, in blood and tumor.

This CDR3 has 13 amino acids. Germline V CDR1 and CDR2: MNHNS, SASEGT. The V end lost 1 base, the J end lost 1 base, and 5 bases lay between the germline ends. In the original workflow: A classifier of distant metastasis in papillary thyroid cancer was built from CDR3 differences (across clinicopathological groups). TCRdb ran MiXCR on the PCR reads. Here the V and J calls rest on TCRdb's processing, not on the authors' analysis. The repertoire holds some 22,000 clones, with about 20% as singletons. Thyroid surgery took place with no prior treatment in any patient. This clone was detected ten times or more. The target antigen is unknown. This specimen includes other DNA sequences encoding the same CDR3.

This clonotype was sampled from a female donor with papillary thyroid cancer or a benign thyroid nodule (not recorded which). Some clones in this sample may be carry-over from other donors' samples. Material: tumor tissue. V usage is TRBV6-1 and J usage is TRBJ2-7; D remains ambiguous. The chain's CDR3 is CASSEGYSYEQYF. The CDR3 nucleotides read TGTGCCAGCAGTGAAGGCTATTCCTACGAGCAGTACTTC.